This T cell receptor beta chain emerged from a study of blood T cells in healthy people across ages. General study findings and limits: Older age coincided with a roughly linear decline in TCR beta diversity per million T cells.

It was with a sample-barcoded 5' primer and a J-beta primer mix that a second PCR of roughly 7 to 12 cycles was run. Using its own MiXCR run on the 5' RACE reads, TCRdb lists one record per CDR3 protein. The sample records 1,800,000 or so distinct CDR3 sequences, roughly 43% being singletons. The CDR3 spans 14 residues. Germline V gene data show CDR1 as DFQATT and CDR2 as SNEGSKA (reference sequence). Trimming stripped 3 bases from V and 4 bases from J, with 16 bases between. For every donor, a draw yielded approximately 9.9 milliliters of peripheral blood. This clonotype was seen only a few times. The target antigen is unknown.

This chain joins TRBV20-1 and TRBJ2-7, with D possibly TRBD1 on 5 matching bases. The sample was blood. This receptor was identified in a human donor in good health. In nucleotides, the CDR3 is TGCAGTGCTAGGGACGAGCTAGGGGTGTACGAGCAGTACTTC. Protein sequence: CSARDELGVYEQYF.